Each of the 32 T cell receptor beta chains below was sequenced from the same sample in a study of blood T cell repertoires in COVID-19. Sequencing used immunoSEQ multiplex PCR; TCRdb keeps in-frame clones, though not all of them. The profile shows some 220,000 clones, around 81% of them singletons. Sequencing input: peripheral blood. The receptors come from a woman aged 60-75 years with acute or convalescent COVID-19.

V and J are TRBV6-2 or TRBV6-3 and TRBJ1-3; D remains unclear. From germline, CDR1 is MNHEY and CDR2 SVGEGT. This CDR3 is built from 16 residues. Between the trimmed V and J ends, which lost 2 bases and 1 base, there was a span of 12 bases. CDR3 nucleotide sequence: TGTGCCAGCAGTTACCGCCTTGGGCGTTCTGGAAACACCATATATTTT. Protein product: CASSYRLGRSGNTIYF.

This sequence joins TRBV18 and TRBJ2-2, with 7 bases fitting TRBD1. Germline CDR1 KGHSH, CDR2 LQKENI. The CDR3 is made up of 16 amino acids. V gave up 1 base and J gave up 4 bases; unmatched junction bases: 6. DNA for the CDR3: TGTGCCAGCTCACCACAGGGGGCGAGCTTCACCGGGGAGCTGTTTTTT. Residues: CASSPQGASFTGELFF.

CDR3 protein: CASRQQGVIANYGYTF. CDR3 coding DNA: TGTGCCAGTAGACAACAGGGGGTGATAGCTAACTATGGCTACACCTTC. The rearrangement links TRBV19 to TRBJ1-2; 8 nucleotides align to TRBD1. The germline V gene encodes CDR1 LNHDA and CDR2 SQIVND (reference sequence). The junction had 9 bases not matched to a gene; V was cut back by 6 bases and J by 0 bases. The CDR3 is made up of 16 amino acids.

The sample holds a few counts of this clone. The chain employs TRBV9 and TRBJ1-2, with 7 bases that match TRBD1. There are 14 residues in the CDR3. Per germline, CDR1 SGDLS and CDR2 YYNGEE. V lost 4 bases and J lost 4; bases outside the gene matches: 7. CDR3 nucleotides: TGTGCCAGCAGCCCCAGGACAGGCCCCTATGGCTACACCTTC. This sequence encodes CASSPRTGPYGYTF.

The rearrangement joins TRBV6-5 to TRBJ2-3; tentative D call: TRBD2 (5 bases). Germline CDR1 is MNHEY and CDR2 is SVGAGI. The V end was cut by 3 bases, the J end by 0 bases, with 10 bases between. This CDR3 is 15 amino acids long. CDR3 amino acids: CASSYSGSSTDTQYF. CDR3 nucleotides: TGTGCCAGCAGTTATTCGGGGTCTAGCACAGATACGCAGTATTTT.

Only a few counts were recorded for this clone. The rearrangement links TRBV13 to TRBJ1-3; 7 bases map to TRBD1. CDR1 and CDR2 from the germline V gene are PRHDT and FYEKMQ (reference sequence). This CDR3 comprises 14 residues. The V gene end was trimmed by 5 bases and the J gene end by 3 bases; junction bases not matched to a gene: 4. CDR3 in amino acids: CASSRGTVGNTIYF. The CDR3 region has the DNA TGTGCCAGCAGCCGAGGGACAGTTGGAAACACCATATATTTT.

The chain joins TRBV19 to TRBJ1-6; 9 bases match TRBD1. V gave up 8 bases and J gave up 8 bases; unmatched junction bases: 10. The germline gives CDR1 LNHDA, CDR2 SQIVND (reference sequence). This CDR3 is built from 15 residues. CDR3 amino acids: CASSLGTGLDSPLHF. The DNA for the CDR3 is TGTGCCAGTTCCCTCGGGACAGGGCTCGATTCACCCCTCCACTTT.

J is TRBJ1-2 and V is TRBV19; D might be TRBD1 (5 bases). Germline lookup yields CDR1 LNHDA and CDR2 SQIVND (reference sequence). V lost 6 bases and J lost 4, with 15 bases in between. The CDR3 totals 14 residues. The CDR3 region has the DNA TGTGCCAGTAGACCAGAACGGGGGACCTATGGCTACACCTTC. This codes for CASRPERGTYGYTF.

V and J are TRBV28 and TRBJ1-2, with D unresolved. The CDR3 length is 12 residues. Trimming shortened V by 4 bases and J by 4 bases, and 7 bases separated the two germline ends. CDR1 is MDHEN and CDR2 is SYDVKM in the germline V gene. In DNA, the CDR3 is TGTGCCAGCAGTTCCTTTATCTATGGCTACACCTTC. Residues: CASSSFIYGYTF.

This clone has a handful of counts. The rearrangement links TRBV20-1 to TRBJ2-1; D is unclear. V gave up 3 bases and J gave up 6 bases, with 3 bases separating them. The CDR3 sequence is 10 residues long. Germline CDR1 DFQATT, CDR2 SNEGSKA (reference sequence). CDR3 loop: CSASLNEQFF. The CDR3 DNA sequence: TGCAGTGCTAGTCTCAATGAGCAGTTCTTC.

This rearrangement joins TRBV28 to TRBJ1-5; tentatively, D is TRBD1 (6 bases). Germline V gives CDR1 MDHEN, CDR2 SYDVKM. V lost 5 bases, J lost 4 bases, and 15 bases lay in between. The CDR3 length is 15 residues. The CDR3 region is CASSVGGQINQPQHF. The CDR3 DNA reads as TGTGCCAGCAGTGTAGGAGGACAGATTAATCAGCCCCAGCATTTT.

This chain uses TRBV14 with TRBJ1-1, with TRBD1 matching 7 bases. V lost 5 bases to trimming and J lost 6 bases; unmatched junction nucleotides: 9. Germline CDR1 reads SGHDN; CDR2 reads FVKESK. This CDR3 is 14 amino acids long. The CDR3 reads CASSKTGELAEAFF. The CDR3 DNA is TGTGCCAGCAGCAAAACAGGGGAATTGGCTGAAGCTTTCTTT.

In DNA form, the CDR3 reads TGTGCCAGCAGTTTAAGGAGCTTTGGGACAGATACGCAGTATTTT. Encoded protein: CASSLRSFGTDTQYF. The rearrangement uses TRBV27 and TRBJ2-3, with D hard to call. V lost 2 bases to trimming and J lost 3 bases, with 12 bases between them. The CDR3 totals 15 residues. Germline CDR1 reads MNHEY; CDR2 reads SMNVEV (reference sequence).

This clone was counted a few times. This rearrangement joins TRBV10-3 to TRBJ2-7; D is unresolved. The CDR3 extends over 14 amino acids. The germline V gene has CDR1 ENHRY and CDR2 SYGVKD. Trimming cost V 0 bases and J 2 bases, with 8 bases left between them. The CDR3 sequence: CAISESNNAYEQYF. In DNA, the CDR3 is TGTGCCATCAGTGAGTCGAACAATGCCTACGAGCAGTACTTC.

The chain carries TRBV30 and TRBJ1-2; TRBD1 might be the D (5 bases). Trimming cost V 1 base and J 8 bases, with 14 bases left between them. Germline lookup yields CDR1 GTSNPN and CDR2 SVGIG (reference sequence). The CDR3 loop spans 13 amino acids. The CDR3 coding sequence is TGTGCCTGGAGTGGAGGTCCAGGGAGGGGCTACACCTTC. Translated: CAWSGGPGRGYTF.

This clone was found many times. The rearrangement links TRBV11-3 to TRBJ2-1; no reliable D call. Germline V gene lookup returns CDR1 SGHNT and CDR2 YENEEA. This CDR3 spans 11 amino acids. V lost 6 bases and J 5 bases, leaving 5 bases between the germline ends. CDR3 protein: CASSLDNEQFF. The CDR3 DNA is TGTGCCAGCAGTCTCGACAATGAGCAGTTCTTC.

The chain carries TRBV10-1 and TRBJ1-2, with TRBD1 matching over 8 bases. With V trimmed by 6 bases and J by 6 bases, 15 bases remained unmatched. This CDR3 spans 16 amino acids. Germline V lookup: CDR1 WNHNN, CDR2 SYGVQD (reference sequence). This CDR3 is CASSEQAGQGNDGYTF. The CDR3 region has the DNA TGCGCCAGCAGCGAACAAGCCGGACAGGGAAACGATGGCTACACCTTC.

The V and J genes are TRBV5-1 and TRBJ1-1; D is ambiguous. CDR3 size: 16 residues. V lost 0 bases to trimming and J lost 1 base, with 13 bases between them. Germline lookup yields CDR1 SGHRS and CDR2 YFSETQ. Written as DNA, the CDR3 is TGCGCCAGCAGCTTGGGTTATCGTACGGGGAACACTGAAGCTTTCTTT. It is translated as CASSLGYRTGNTEAFF.

This clone was counted a single time. This CDR3 is also generated by other DNA sequences in the sample. The J gene is TRBJ2-7, the V gene TRBV19, with 10 bases lining up with TRBD1. J was trimmed by 4 bases and V by 3 bases; bases with no gene match: 0. The CDR3 consists of 13 residues. Germline CDR1 LNHDA, CDR2 SQIVND (reference sequence). CDR3 loop: CASSMGQGYEQYF. In nucleotides, the CDR3 is TGTGCCAGTAGTATGGGACAGGGGTACGAGCAGTACTTC.

This clone has only one observation. This chain links TRBV4-2 with TRBJ1-4; a weak D match, TRBD1 (5 bases). The germline gives CDR1 LGHNA, CDR2 YNFKEQ. CDR3 length: 16 amino acids. The germline V and J ends were trimmed by 0 bases and 2 bases, with 10 bases remaining between them. The CDR3 DNA reads as TGTGCCAGCAGCCAAGATCAGGGTGGGACTAATGAAAAACTGTTTTTT. Protein sequence: CASSQDQGGTNEKLFF.

The chain employs TRBV5-1 and TRBJ1-1; TRBD1 is a possible D gene (6 bases). V shed 10 bases and J shed 5 bases, with 21 bases lying between them. Germline values: CDR1 SGHRS, CDR2 YFSETQ. This CDR3 comprises 14 residues. CDR3 sequence (DNA): TGCGCCTCCCAAATCGGGTGGACAGCAACTGAAGCTTTCTTT. It specifies CASQIGWTATEAFF.

The chain is built from TRBV7-6 and TRBJ2-1; 7 nucleotides align to TRBD2. V shed 1 base, J shed 7 bases, and the junction held 7 bases outside the gene matches. CDR1 SGHVS and CDR2 FNYEAQ come from the germline V gene. This CDR3 contains 15 residues. CDR3 nucleotides: TGTGCCAGCAGCTTAGGGAGCGGGATCCGAAATGAGCAGTTCTTC. Its translation is CASSLGSGIRNEQFF.

This chain connects TRBV5-1 to TRBJ2-3, with D unresolved. V dropped 0 bases and J dropped 1 base, with 12 bases sitting between them. CDR1 and CDR2 (germline): SGHRS, YFSETQ. This CDR3 has 16 amino acids. The chain's CDR3 is CASSLGAVPRTDTQYF. The CDR3 DNA sequence: TGCGCCAGCAGCTTGGGGGCAGTTCCTCGCACAGATACGCAGTATTTT.

This chain connects TRBV5-6 to TRBJ2-7; no clear D. The CDR3 has 11 residues. Germline CDR1 is SGHDT and CDR2 is YYEEEE. V was shortened by 4 bases and J by 2 bases, with 4 bases between the two germline ends. CDR3 residues: CASSTAYEQYF. The DNA for the CDR3 is TGTGCCAGCAGCACAGCCTACGAGCAGTACTTC.

The rearrangement joins TRBV5-4 to TRBJ1-2; 7 bases are a match to TRBD1. Germline-derived CDR1 and CDR2 are SGHNT and YYREEE (reference sequence). This CDR3 is built from 15 residues. Losses at the gene ends were 1 base for V and 7 bases for J; bases not matched to a gene: 10. In DNA, the CDR3 is TGTGCCAGCAGCTTGCCTTACAGGGGACGCAGTGGCTACACCTTC. Residues: CASSLPYRGRSGYTF.

In regard to this clone: Other DNA sequences of this sample code for an identical CDR3. The chain combines TRBV2 with TRBJ1-2, with D possibly matching TRBD1 (5 bases). The CDR3 is 13 residues long. Germline CDR1 is SNHLY and CDR2 is FYNNEI. Trimming stripped 6 bases from V and 1 base from J, with 9 bases between. CDR3 sequence (DNA): TGTGCCAGCAGCCTCGACAGTAACTATGGCTACACCTTC. It codes for CASSLDSNYGYTF.

This clone showed up just a few times. The rearrangement joins TRBV23-1 to TRBJ1-1; tentatively, D is TRBD1 (5 bases). TRBV23-1 is flagged as an ORF with uncertain function. Trimming removed 2 bases from V and 1 base from J, with 11 bases in between. The CDR3 has 15 residues. The CDR3 region has the DNA TGCGCCAGCAGTCAAAAGACAGAAAGGAACACTGAAGCTTTCTTT. It yields the protein CASSQKTERNTEAFF.

The gene calls are TRBV10-3 and TRBJ2-2, with 8 positions matching TRBD1. Germline CDR1 reads ENHRY; CDR2 reads SYGVKD. The CDR3 covers 15 residues. The ends lost 4 bases at V and 5 bases at J; junction bases unmatched: 6. CDR3 coding DNA: TGTGCCATCAGTGCCGGGACAGGTATTACCGGGGAGCTGTTTTTT. This gives the protein CAISAGTGITGELFF.

The chain combines TRBV11-1 with TRBJ2-1; tentatively, D is TRBD2 (6 bases). V was shortened by 5 bases and J by 1 base, with 6 bases between the two germline ends. The germline CDR1 and CDR2 sequences are SGHAT and FQDESV (reference sequence). This CDR3 contains 13 residues. CDR3 residues: CASSGTSYNEQFF. As DNA, the CDR3 is TGTGCCAGCAGCGGGACTTCCTACAATGAGCAGTTCTTC.

This rearrangement joins TRBV4-2 to TRBJ1-1, with TRBD1 matching over 9 bases. The ends lost 4 bases at V and 5 bases at J; junction bases unmatched: 11. The CDR3 runs to 16 residues. Germline CDR1 is LGHNA and CDR2 is YNFKEQ. The CDR3 loop reads CASSPQGQGLTTEAFF. CDR3 sequence (DNA): TGTGCCAGCAGCCCGCAGGGACAGGGACTAACGACTGAAGCTTTCTTT.

This chain joins TRBV11-2 and TRBJ2-2, with 9 positions matching TRBD2. There are 16 residues in the CDR3. V lost 5 bases, J lost 3 bases, and 7 bases stayed unmatched. The germline V gene has CDR1 SGHAT and CDR2 FQNNGV. CDR3 region: CASSNDAGGYTGELFF. For the CDR3, the DNA is TGTGCCAGCAGCAATGACGCGGGGGGGTACACCGGGGAGCTGTTTTTT.

The CDR3 sequence: CASSVDKGLAFF. CDR3 coding DNA: TGTGCCAGCAGCGTGGACAAGGGGCTGGCTTTCTTT. This sequence joins TRBV7-9 and TRBJ1-1; D may be TRBD1 (5 bases). V lost 5 bases, J lost 11 bases, and 15 bases lay in between. This CDR3 is built from 12 residues. CDR1 and CDR2 from the germline V gene are SEHNR and FQNEAQ (reference sequence).